This T cell receptor (beta chain) was recovered during a study of blood T cell repertoires in COVID-19. Study background: In each case, the material was cDNA or gDNA derived from T cells, B-cell-depleted T cells, or PBMCs.

In the original workflow: For nucleated cells, counts were estimated from reference gene primer amplification. Some clones are missing from TCRdb's copy, which holds only in-frame ones; the method was immunoSEQ multiplex PCR. Clonal size and the V and J genes are those of that table, whereas D and trimming came from the DNA. The data contain around 200,000 clones, 87% of them singletons. V gave up 10 bases and J gave up 4 bases, with 25 bases separating them. This CDR3 has 16 amino acids. Germline V lookup: CDR1 LNHDA, CDR2 SQIVND (reference sequence). The chain couples TRBV19 to TRBJ1-2; no clear D. Sequencing was performed on peripheral blood. The TCR was taken from a young woman who had recovered from COVID-19. Written as DNA, the CDR3 is TGTGCCATCAAATCTTCCCGGGTCAGACCCACCTATGGCTACACCTTC. This encodes CAIKSSRVRPTYGYTF.